A selection of T cell receptor beta chains follows, all from one sample in a study of siplizumab effects on memory and regulatory T cells. Generated by immunoSEQ multiplex PCR, the TCRdb table keeps only in-frame clones and is missing some. The sample has some 100,000 clones; about nine tenths are singletons. Sample: CD4+ T cells sorted from blood. These TCRs come from a human donor in good health. Some clones in this sample may be carry-over from other donors' samples. Both conserved end residues are part of each CDR3. The D gene is left open where the match is weak. Some rows mark clone size as missing; the rest say once, few, many or name a class of expanded clone.

D gene	J gene	clone size	V gene	CDR3 protein	CDR3 DNA
NA	TRBJ2-3	NA	TRBV7-9	CASSQNPDTQYF	TGTGCCAGCAGCCAAAATCCCGATACGCAGTATTTT
NA	TRBJ2-5	NA	TRBV5-1	CASSPSAAGKETQYF	TGCGCCAGCAGCCCCTCAGCGGCGGGCAAAGAGACCCAGTACTTC
NA	TRBJ2-7	NA	TRBV2	CASRLTGLNEQYF	TGTGCCAGCAGGTTGACAGGCCTCAACGAGCAGTACTTC
TRBD2	TRBJ2-1	NA	TRBV5-1	CASSPTGTSRNEQFF	TGCGCCAGCAGCCCCACGGGGACTAGTCGAAATGAGCAGTTCTTC
NA	TRBJ2-5	NA	TRBV5-1	CASSLRNQETQYF	TGCGCCAGCAGCTTGCGGAACCAAGAGACCCAGTACTTC
NA	TRBJ1-2	NA	TRBV5-4	CAGRRGEFGYGYTF	TGTGCCGGCCGAAGAGGGGAGTTCGGGTATGGCTACACCTTC
NA	TRBJ1-3	NA	TRBV5-1	CATPNRASSGNTIYF	TGCGCCACCCCGAACCGGGCATCCTCTGGAAACACCATATATTTT
TRBD1	TRBJ2-1	NA	TRBV5-1	CASSSQGVSSYNEQFF	TGCGCCAGCAGTTCACAGGGGGTGAGCTCCTACAATGAGCAGTTCTTC
NA	TRBJ1-2	NA	TRBV28	CASSPGPNYGYTF	TGTGCCAGCAGCCCCGGGCCTAACTATGGCTACACCTTC
NA	TRBJ2-4	NA	TRBV7-9	CASSLAVGGNKNIQYF	TGTGCCAGCAGCTTAGCTGTCGGAGGGAACAAAAACATTCAGTACTTC
NA	TRBJ1-2	once	TRBV6-5	CASSYSPRQEYGYTF	TGTGCCAGCAGTTACTCCCCCCGACAGGAGTATGGCTACACCTTC
TRBD1	TRBJ1-2	NA	TRBV5-1	CASSLGWTGGWYGYTF	TGCGCCAGCAGCTTGGGATGGACAGGGGGCTGGTATGGCTACACCTTC
TRBD2	TRBJ2-4	NA	TRBV5-6	CASSSLAGGAKNIQYF	TGTGCCAGCAGCTCCTTAGCGGGAGGAGCCAAAAACATTCAGTACTTC
TRBD2	TRBJ2-1	once	TRBV4-1	CASSYSGSYNEQFF	TGCGCCAGCAGCTATAGCGGGTCCTACAATGAGCAGTTCTTC
NA	TRBJ1-5	NA	TRBV2	CASRAQGASNQPQHF	TGTGCCAGCAGAGCACAGGGTGCTAGCAATCAGCCCCAGCATTTT
NA	TRBJ2-1	NA	TRBV7-6	CASTGLGNEQFF	TGTGCCAGCACCGGATTAGGCAATGAGCAGTTCTTC
NA	TRBJ1-2	NA	TRBV5-6	CASSLGPLPVNRYGYTF	TGTGCCAGCAGCTTGGGACCCCTCCCAGTTAACCGCTATGGCTACACCTTC
TRBD2	TRBJ2-1	NA	TRBV19	CASRGTRTSGSGEQFF	TGTGCCAGTAGAGGAACTCGGACTAGCGGGAGTGGTGAGCAGTTCTTC
TRBD2	TRBJ2-7	NA	TRBV27	CASSPVGRTSFNEQYF	TGTGCCAGCAGTCCAGTGGGGAGGACTAGCTTCAACGAGCAGTACTTC
NA	TRBJ2-3	NA	TRBV2	CASSATTDTQYF	TGTGCCAGCAGCGCGACCACAGATACGCAGTATTTT
TRBD1	TRBJ1-2	NA	TRBV7-3	CASSPQGALSGYTF	TGTGCCAGCAGCCCGCAGGGGGCGCTCTCTGGCTACACCTTC
NA	TRBJ2-7	NA	TRBV29-1	CSVPSGANVYEQYF	TGCAGCGTCCCCTCGGGAGCGAACGTCTACGAGCAGTACTTC
TRBD1	TRBJ1-1	NA	TRBV27	CASSLKGTGGRAFF	TGTGCCAGCAGTTTAAAGGGAACAGGGGGTCGGGCTTTCTTT
TRBD1	TRBJ2-7	NA	TRBV6-1	CASPPWTGGEQYF	TGTGCCAGCCCACCGTGGACAGGAGGCGAGCAGTACTTC
TRBD1	TRBJ1-2	NA	TRBV28	CASRPGQGLAYGYTF	TGTGCCAGCAGGCCGGGACAGGGGCTCGCCTATGGCTACACCTTC
TRBD2	TRBJ2-1	NA	TRBV27	CASSSLGSGRGGEQFF	TGTGCCAGCAGTTCTCTGGGTAGCGGGAGGGGAGGGGAGCAGTTCTTC
NA	TRBJ2-2	NA	TRBV6-5	CASMRGPNTGELFF	TGTGCCAGCATGAGGGGTCCGAACACCGGGGAGCTGTTTTTT
TRBD2	TRBJ2-2	NA	TRBV30	CAWSALTRGAGELFF	TGTGCCTGGAGTGCCCTTACCCGGGGGGCCGGGGAGCTGTTTTTT
NA	TRBJ2-1	NA	TRBV20-1	CSARVRDEQFF	TGCAGTGCTAGAGTCCGGGATGAGCAGTTCTTC
NA	TRBJ2-5	NA	TRBV14	CASSQEGYGLETQYF	TGTGCCAGCAGCCAAGAGGGCTACGGGTTGGAGACCCAGTACTTC
NA	TRBJ1-1	NA	TRBV10-2	CASSVAKMNTEAFF	TGCGCCAGCAGTGTTGCGAAAATGAACACTGAAGCTTTCTTT